This note documents a single T cell receptor (beta chain) sequence. This sample was taken from a study of blood T cell repertoires in COVID-19. In the study overall: Acute and convalescent COVID-19 specimens originated in the United States, Italy and Spain. Sources were T cells, B-cell-depleted T cells, or PBMCs; the material itself was cDNA or gDNA.

In the original processing: Reference gene primer amplification gave nucleated cell count estimates. Sequencing used immunoSEQ multiplex PCR; TCRdb keeps in-frame clones, though not all of them. That table furnishes V, J and clone size, whereas the DNA furnished D and trimming. The sample has roughly 200,000 clones, over 75% seen once. J gave up 12 bases and V 1 base, and 10 bases lay outside the gene matches. This CDR3 comprises 16 residues. The germline V gene encodes CDR1 SEHNR and CDR2 FQNEAQ (reference sequence). The specimen was peripheral blood. The V call is TRBV7-9, the J call TRBJ2-1, with 12 bases identical to TRBD2. The receptor comes from a man aged 50-60 years who had recovered from COVID-19. CDR3 sequence reads: CASSLDLAGGVMRQFF. Written as DNA, the CDR3 is TGTGCCAGCAGCTTAGATCTAGCGGGAGGGGTAATGCGGCAGTTCTTC.